Each of the 27 T cell receptor beta chains below was sequenced from the same sample in a study of T cell responses to AZD1222 COVID-19 vaccine. Data came from immunoSEQ multiplex PCR; TCRdb stores just in-frame clones and leaves some out. The table includes about 88,000 clones, around 90% detected once. The material was peripheral blood, obtained on day 0 of MenACWY control vaccination. The receptors originated from an adult in good health.

J is TRBJ1-1 and V is TRBV7-9; weak D call: TRBD1 (6 bases). The V and J ends lost 5 bases and 6 bases respectively, with 10 bases between them. CDR3 length: 12 residues. Germline V gene lookup returns CDR1 SEHNR and CDR2 FQNEAQ (reference sequence). CDR3 residues: CASSGGHSEAFF. CDR3 sequence (DNA): TGTGCCAGCAGCGGGGGACACTCTGAAGCTTTCTTT.

The V and J genes are TRBV5-8 and TRBJ1-5; TRBD1 is a possible D gene (6 bases). The V end lost 3 bases, the J end lost 0 bases, and 10 bases lay between the germline ends. From germline, CDR1 is SGHTS and CDR2 YDEGEE. The CDR3 covers 15 residues. The CDR3 sequence is CASSSGQYSNQPQHF. CDR3 sequence (DNA): TGTGCCAGCAGCTCCGGACAGTATAGCAATCAGCCCCAGCATTTT. The complete variable domain, with remaining parts taken from reference TRBV5-8 and TRBJ1-5, reads EAGVTQSPTHLIKTRGQQATLRCSPISGHTSVYWYQQALGLGLQFLLWYDEGEERNRGNFPPRFSGRQFPNYSSELNVNALELEDSALYLCASSSGQYSNQPQHFGDGTRLSIL.

The rearrangement uses TRBV27 and TRBJ2-2; D perhaps matches TRBD1 (6 bases). V shed 6 bases and J shed 5 bases, with 16 bases lying between them. The CDR3 runs to 15 residues. Germline V CDR1 and CDR2: MNHEY, SMNVEV (reference sequence). The CDR3 spells CASSSGHPSTGELFF. CDR3 nucleotides: TGTGCCAGCAGCTCGGGACACCCGAGTACCGGGGAGCTGTTTTTT.

This clone has a single count. V and J are TRBV14 and TRBJ1-2, with TRBD1 identical over 8 bases. Germline V gene sequence: CDR1 SGHDN, CDR2 FVKESK. J gave up 3 bases and V 0 bases, and 0 bases lay outside the gene matches. There are 14 residues in the CDR3. The CDR3 nucleotides read TGTGCCAGCAGCCAAGACAGGGGGCACTATGGCTACACCTTC. Its translation is CASSQDRGHYGYTF. Looking up the rest from reference TRBV14 and TRBJ1-2 gives the full variable domain: EAGVTQFPSHSVIEKGQTVTLRCDPISGHDNLYWYRRVMGKEIKFLLHFVKESKQDESGMPNNRFLAERTGGTYSTLKVQPAELEDSGVYFCASSQDRGHYGYTFGSGTRLTVV.

The chain carries TRBV20-1 and TRBJ1-6; possibly TRBD1 for D (5 bases). Trimming took 3 bases from V and 7 from J, leaving 22 bases between them. CDR3 length: 17 amino acids. The germline V gene encodes CDR1 DFQATT and CDR2 SNEGSKA (reference sequence). CDR3 loop: CSASLASGVLANSPLHF. In nucleotides, the CDR3 is TGCAGTGCTAGTTTAGCTTCGGGGGTTCTCGCGAATTCACCCCTCCACTTT.

The rearrangement joins TRBV28 to TRBJ2-7; no clear D. The V gene's germline CDR1 is MDHEN and CDR2 SYDVKM. Trimming pared 4 bases from V and 0 bases from J, leaving 10 bases between. This CDR3 has 14 amino acids. The CDR3 region has the DNA TGTGCCAGCAGTTCCCATACTCTCTCCTACGAGCAGTACTTC. This codes for CASSSHTLSYEQYF.

The chain employs TRBV7-3 and TRBJ1-1; 7 bases are a match to TRBD1. The ends lost 4 bases at V and 7 bases at J; junction bases unmatched: 6. Germline V gene lookup returns CDR1 SGHTA and CDR2 FQGTGA. CDR3 length: 13 amino acids. Written as DNA, the CDR3 is TGTGCCAGCAGCTCCGACAGGGAAGGTGAAGCTTTCTTT. Protein sequence: CASSSDREGEAFF.

The chain has TRBV12-3 or TRBV12-4 and TRBJ2-1; D gene ambiguous. This CDR3 contains 13 residues. V lost 6 bases and J 6 bases, leaving 12 bases between the germline ends. DNA of the CDR3: TGTGCCAGCAGCCAAACGGAGTTCAATGAGCAGTTCTTC. This sequence encodes CASSQTEFNEQFF.

The J gene is TRBJ2-7, the V gene TRBV11-2; no definite D call. Trimming cost V 0 bases and J 6 bases, with 15 bases left between them. The CDR3 contains 15 residues. Germline V gene data show CDR1 as SGHAT and CDR2 as FQNNGV. The CDR3 DNA sequence: TGTGCCAGCAGCTTAGAGAGAGGTATGATAGGCGAGCAGTACTTC. Amino acid sequence: CASSLERGMIGEQYF. Full variable domain (remainder filled in from reference TRBV11-2 and TRBJ2-7): EAGVAQSPRYKIIEKRQSVAFWCNPISGHATLYWYQQILGQGPKLLIQFQNNGVVDDSQLPKDRFSAERLKGVDSTLKIQPAKLEDSAVYLCASSLERGMIGEQYFGPGTRLTVT.

The rearrangement uses TRBV11-2 and TRBJ2-7, with no clear D. Germline lookup yields CDR1 SGHAT and CDR2 FQNNGV. CDR3 length: 15 amino acids. The V and J ends lost 0 bases and 3 bases respectively, with 12 bases between them. For the CDR3, the DNA is TGTGCCAGCAGCTTAGATCGGTGGGGAATCTACGAGCAGTACTTC. Translated, it gives CASSLDRWGIYEQYF.

This clone has only one observation. The V call is TRBV7-2, the J call TRBJ2-3, with D tentatively TRBD2 (6 bases). The CDR3 runs 15 residues. Germline CDR1 is SGHTA and CDR2 is FQGNSA. Trimming took off 1 base at V and 0 bases at J, with 8 bases between the two ends. As DNA, the CDR3 is TGTGCCAGCAGCTTAGTTAGCGGCAGCACAGATACGCAGTATTTT. Encoded protein: CASSLVSGSTDTQYF. Variable domain in full (rest from reference TRBV7-2 and TRBJ2-3): GAGVSQSPSNKVTEKGKDVELRCDPISGHTALYWYRQSLGQGLEFLIYFQGNSAPDKSGLPSDRFSAERTGGSVSTLTIQRTQQEDSAVYLCASSLVSGSTDTQYFGPGTRLTVL.

V gene TRBV6-5 combines with J gene TRBJ1-3, with no clear D. V lost 3 bases and J 0 bases, leaving 9 bases between the germline ends. There are 15 residues in the CDR3. CDR1 is MNHEY, CDR2 SVGAGI, per germline. The CDR3 bases are TGTGCCAGCAGTTATGGTCTCGACTCTGGAAACACCATATATTTT. Protein product: CASSYGLDSGNTIYF.

DNA for the CDR3: TGTGCCAGTAGTATCCCACCCGGGGCAGCTTTCTTT. Residues: CASSIPPGAAFF. The chain links TRBV19 to TRBJ1-1; a weak D match, TRBD1 (5 bases). Germline values: CDR1 LNHDA, CDR2 SQIVND (reference sequence). The CDR3 extends over 12 amino acids. The V and J ends lost 3 bases and 10 bases respectively, with 12 bases between them.

This sequence joins TRBV7-8 and TRBJ2-7; 11 nucleotides align to TRBD2. This CDR3 spans 17 amino acids. The germline gives CDR1 SGHVS, CDR2 FQNEAQ. V shed 0 bases, J shed 0 bases, and the junction held 4 bases outside the gene matches. CDR3: CASSLALTSGSSYEQYF. As DNA, the CDR3 is TGTGCCAGCAGCTTAGCCCTCACTAGCGGGAGCTCCTACGAGCAGTACTTC.

V is TRBV29-1 and J is TRBJ2-5, with 8 bases identical to TRBD1. V shed 6 bases and J 4 bases; nucleotides not matched to a gene: 7. The CDR3 is made up of 13 amino acids. Germline values: CDR1 SQVTM, CDR2 ANQGSEA. DNA of the CDR3: TGCAGCGTGGACAGGGCCCAGGGAGAGACCCAGTACTTC. Amino acids: CSVDRAQGETQYF.

Of note for this clone: In the same sample, other DNA sequences code for this CDR3. The V call is TRBV18, the J call TRBJ1-6; D is uncertain. Between the trimmed V and J ends, which lost 3 bases and 3 bases, there was a span of 0 bases. Germline loops: CDR1 KGHSH, CDR2 LQKENI. CDR3 length equals 12 residues. The CDR3 DNA sequence: TGTGCCAGCTCACCCTATAATTCACCCCTCCACTTT. It is translated as CASSPYNSPLHF. The full variable domain, completed using reference TRBV18 and TRBJ1-6, is NAGVMQNPRHLVRRRGQEARLRCSPMKGHSHVYWYRQLPEEGLKFMVYLQKENIIDESGMPKERFSAEFPKEGPSILRIQQVVRGDSAAYFCASSPYNSPLHFGNGTRLTVT.

On this clone itself: Distinct nucleotide sequences in the sample also encode this CDR3. This rearrangement joins TRBV4-3 to TRBJ1-5; perhaps TRBD1 as D (5 bases). This CDR3 is 15 amino acids long. CDR1 and CDR2 (germline): LGHNA, YSLEER. V lost 0 bases to trimming and J lost 4 bases, with 10 bases between them. The CDR3 protein is CASSQDGGANQPQHF. DNA for the CDR3: TGCGCCAGCAGCCAAGATGGTGGGGCAAATCAGCCCCAGCATTTT.

The V gene is TRBV19, the J gene TRBJ2-6; D not resolved. V lost 7 bases to trimming and J lost 0 bases, with 7 bases between them. The germline V gene encodes CDR1 LNHDA and CDR2 SQIVND (reference sequence). This CDR3 has 14 amino acids. The CDR3 loop is CASNKNSGANVLTF. In DNA, the CDR3 is TGTGCCAGTAACAAGAACTCTGGGGCCAACGTCCTGACTTTC.

This clone came up a few times. The gene calls are TRBV5-5 and TRBJ1-2; 7 bases agree with TRBD1. Germline-derived CDR1 and CDR2 are SGHKS and YYEKEE (reference sequence). The trim removed 4 bases at V and 2 bases at J, leaving 5 bases unmatched. CDR3 size: 14 residues. CDR3 protein: CASSLGQANYGYTF. The CDR3 nucleotides read TGTGCCAGCAGCCTTGGACAGGCAAACTATGGCTACACCTTC.

This clone was recorded a few times. The J gene is TRBJ1-3, the V gene TRBV5-1, with 7 bases identical to TRBD1. From germline, CDR1 is SGHRS and CDR2 YFSETQ. V lost 5 bases to trimming and J lost 0 bases; unmatched junction nucleotides: 5. The CDR3 extends over 15 amino acids. CDR3 in amino acids: CASRPTGDSGNTIYF. DNA for the CDR3: TGCGCCAGCAGACCAACAGGGGACTCTGGAAACACCATATATTTT. Full variable domain (missing parts from reference TRBV5-1 and TRBJ1-3): KAGVTQTPRYLIKTRGQQVTLSCSPISGHRSVSWYQQTPGQGLQFLFEYFSETQRNKGNFPGRFSGRQFSNSRSEMNVSTLELGDSALYLCASRPTGDSGNTIYFGEGSWLTVV.

V gene TRBV5-1 combines with J gene TRBJ2-1; 14 bases fit TRBD2. This CDR3 region has 16 residues. V gave up 2 bases and J gave up 7 bases; unmatched junction bases: 5. CDR1 and CDR2 from the germline V gene are SGHRS and YFSETQ. CDR3 protein: CASSLQGLAGANEQFF. CDR3 DNA sequence: TGCGCCAGCAGCTTACAGGGACTAGCGGGAGCTAATGAGCAGTTCTTC. Drawing the rest from reference TRBV5-1 and TRBJ2-1, the complete variable domain is KAGVTQTPRYLIKTRGQQVTLSCSPISGHRSVSWYQQTPGQGLQFLFEYFSETQRNKGNFPGRFSGRQFSNSRSEMNVSTLELGDSALYLCASSLQGLAGANEQFFGPGTRLTVL.

This CDR3 is CASSLAGTGVLDGTDTQYF. The CDR3 nucleotides are TGTGCCAGCAGCTTAGCCGGGACAGGGGTTTTGGATGGCACAGATACGCAGTATTTT. The chain uses TRBV7-8 and TRBJ2-3, with 10 bases fitting TRBD1. Looked up from germline, CDR1 is SGHVS and CDR2 is FQNEAQ. J was trimmed by 1 base and V by 0 bases; bases with no gene match: 10. This CDR3 has 19 amino acids.

This chain connects TRBV6-6 to TRBJ1-3, with D uncertain. Between the trimmed V and J ends, which lost 0 bases and 0 bases, there was a span of 9 bases. Germline CDR1 MNHNY, CDR2 SVGAGI (reference sequence). The CDR3 is made up of 16 amino acids. CDR3 protein: CASSYSGPDSGNTIYF. In nucleotides, the CDR3 is TGTGCCAGCAGTTACTCTGGCCCGGACTCTGGAAACACCATATATTTT.

V and J are TRBV7-2 and TRBJ1-2, with TRBD1 matching over 8 bases. The CDR3 has 13 amino acids. With 6 bases clipped from V and 3 bases from J, the junction kept 3 bases outside the gene matches. CDR1 and CDR2 (germline): SGHTA, FQGNSA. The CDR3 here is CASSGQGHYGYTF. The CDR3 bases are TGTGCCAGCAGTGGACAGGGTCACTATGGCTACACCTTC. Full variable domain (rest looked up from reference TRBV7-2 and TRBJ1-2): GAGVSQSPSNKVTEKGKDVELRCDPISGHTALYWYRQSLGQGLEFLIYFQGNSAPDKSGLPSDRFSAERTGGSVSTLTIQRTQQEDSAVYLCASSGQGHYGYTFGSGTRLTVV.

This clone was seen once. This chain uses TRBV18 with TRBJ1-2, with 7 nucleotides matching TRBD1. The V segment lost 6 bases and the J segment 3 bases; nucleotides outside the gene matches: 4. Germline V CDR1 and CDR2: KGHSH, LQKENI. This CDR3 has 13 amino acids. This CDR3 is CASSTGSDYGYTF. The CDR3 coding sequence is TGTGCCAGCTCGACAGGGTCCGACTATGGCTACACCTTC.

The chain couples TRBV6-6 to TRBJ1-4; possible D gene TRBD1, 5 bases. Trimming removed 5 bases from V and 5 bases from J, with 12 bases in between. CDR3 length equals 14 residues. Per the germline V gene, CDR1 is MNHNY and CDR2 is SVGAGI (reference sequence). Here the CDR3 reads CASSPGTVNEKLFF. The DNA for the CDR3 is TGTGCCAGCAGTCCCGGGACGGTCAATGAAAAACTGTTTTTT.

The genes are TRBV5-1 and TRBJ2-1; D remains ambiguous. Trimming removed 0 bases from V and 0 bases from J, with 7 bases in between. Looked up from germline, CDR1 is SGHRS and CDR2 is YFSETQ. The CDR3 spans 15 residues. CDR3: CASSLAPNSYNEQFF. The DNA of the CDR3 is TGCGCCAGCAGCTTGGCCCCCAACTCCTACAATGAGCAGTTCTTC.